Listed here is a single TCR beta chain. Antigen: not known. Per individual sample, 95,000 to 100,000 TCR templates were assayed. Assay: immunoSEQ multiplex PCR; the TCRdb copy retains only in-frame clones and omits some. The sample has 45,000 to 50,000 clones, roughly 84% seen once. V was trimmed by 4 bases and J by 9 bases, leaving 16 bases between them. The V gene's germline CDR1 is MGHRA and CDR2 YSYEKL. The CDR3 extends over 13 amino acids. This entry is derived from a study of siplizumab effects on memory and regulatory T cells. Points from the study as a whole: Alloreactive sequences tracing back to unstimulated CD4+ memory cells fell significantly with siplizumab. Mean Treg-derived proportions of mappable alloreactive CD4+ clones were 55% to 75% for siplizumab and 26.9% for controls.

The TCR comes from a human donor in good health. The rearrangement links TRBV4-1 to TRBJ2-7; D may be TRBD2 (5 bases). Source material: naive CD8+ T cells sorted from blood. CDR3 sequence: CASSPLGSSAQYF. The CDR3 nucleotides read TGCGCCAGCAGCCCCTTGGGGAGCTCGGCGCAGTACTTC.